This entry concerns a single T cell receptor (beta chain). Its matching antigen is unknown. The record originates from a study of blood T cells in healthy people across ages. Broader study findings: It was the long-lived donors that had more naive CD4+ cells and higher diversity than aged donors.

Combining a sample-barcoded 5' primer with a J-beta primer mix, a second PCR ran for roughly 6 to 11 cycles. Using its own MiXCR run on the 5' RACE reads, TCRdb lists one record per CDR3 protein. This sample has some 1.6 million distinct CDR3 sequences, with roughly a third found just once. Germline CDR1 is MGHRA and CDR2 is YSYEKL. CDR3 length equals 17 residues. With 1 base removed from V and 3 bases from J, the gap between germline ends came to 16 bases. Sample donors were healthy Caucasian individuals that came from Russia, aged roughly 6 to 100. Peripheral blood was drawn, ten milliliters per donor. Isolation yielded PBMCs, at least 7 million per sample, in every case.

What was sequenced was blood. The chain couples TRBV4-1 to TRBJ2-1; tentative D call: TRBD2 (7 bases). The receptor's source is a woman aged 25 to 45 in good health. DNA of the CDR3: TGCGCCAGCAGCCAAGGGGGGGCGGGAGCGATCTACAATGAGCAGTTCTTC. Amino acid sequence: CASSQGGAGAIYNEQFF.